This section outlines one T cell receptor (beta chain) sequence together with its context. Antigen specificity is unknown. The source of the sample is a study of identical twins. It was template switching that added a universal primer site, and there were unique molecular identifiers on the cDNA. MiXCR was run by TCRdb on the 5' RACE reads, yielding one entry per CDR3 protein. The table has more than 350,000 distinct CDR3 sequences, about 10% seen once. Overall study findings and caveats: When twins shared out-of-frame alpha sequences, those sequences had excess low generation probability. Compared with models, monozygotic twins showed more out-of-frame TCR alpha sharing.

The germline V gene has CDR1 SEHNR and CDR2 FQNEAQ (reference sequence). V lost 2 bases to trimming and J lost 2 bases, with 8 bases between them. CDR3 length: 14 residues. The receptor was isolated from a woman in her 50s in good health. The material sequenced was naive T cells sorted from blood. The rearrangement joins TRBV7-9 to TRBJ2-3; D gene unclear. CDR3 sequence (DNA): TGTGCCAGCAGCTTAAAGGACCTCACAGATACGCAGTATTTT. It codes for CASSLKDLTDTQYF.